This T cell receptor beta chain was obtained from a study of neurological immune-mediated disorders. Template-switch 5'RACE cDNA synthesis added a 10-nucleotide unique molecular identifier. TCRdb passed the 5' RACE reads through MiXCR, listing each CDR3 protein once. The sample records 45,000 to 55,000 distinct CDR3 sequences, approximately 5.8% being singletons. This clonotype was counted many times. CDR1 DFQATT and CDR2 SNEGSKA come from the germline V gene (reference sequence). V lost 4 bases and J 2 bases, leaving 11 bases between the germline ends. The length of the CDR3 is 13 residues. Sorted libraries were derived from about a million CD4+ or CD8+ T cells.

Material: CD4+ T cells from blood. This clonotype was obtained from a young woman with multiple sclerosis. The chain uses TRBV20-1 and TRBJ1-2, with a weak D call TRBD1 (6 bases). The CDR3, as DNA: TGCAGTGCTAACGGGGGCTCGAACTATGGCTACACCTTC. Residues: CSANGGSNYGYTF.